This record looks at one T cell receptor beta chain sequence and its context. Its target is not known. The V and J ends lost 2 bases and 6 bases, in that order; junction bases with no gene match: 4. Germline V gives CDR1 SGHRS, CDR2 YFSETQ. The CDR3 spans 14 residues. The entry originates in a study of cytomegalovirus exposure and HLA in healthy donors. Healthy bone marrow donors supplied every sample. Study-wide points: TCR beta chain V- and J-gene trimming was linked, in a later analysis, to a missense variant in DCLRE1C. A later look showed TCR association rates differing by HLA locus, highest for DRB1 and lowest for HLA-C.

In the PCR, 60 Vbeta and 13 Jbeta primers were used. Libraries were prepared by immunoSEQ multiplex PCR; TCRdb keeps only in-frame clonotypes and omits some of them. The sample has 100,000 to 150,000 clones, roughly 70% seen once. V and J are TRBV5-1 and TRBJ1-5; TRBD1 agrees at 8 bases. This sequence was found in a man aged 35 to 55 in good health and CMV-seropositive. Input material: PBMCs. CDR3 region: CASSFGQGGQPQHF. The CDR3 DNA is TGCGCCAGCAGCTTTGGACAGGGCGGTCAGCCCCAGCATTTT.